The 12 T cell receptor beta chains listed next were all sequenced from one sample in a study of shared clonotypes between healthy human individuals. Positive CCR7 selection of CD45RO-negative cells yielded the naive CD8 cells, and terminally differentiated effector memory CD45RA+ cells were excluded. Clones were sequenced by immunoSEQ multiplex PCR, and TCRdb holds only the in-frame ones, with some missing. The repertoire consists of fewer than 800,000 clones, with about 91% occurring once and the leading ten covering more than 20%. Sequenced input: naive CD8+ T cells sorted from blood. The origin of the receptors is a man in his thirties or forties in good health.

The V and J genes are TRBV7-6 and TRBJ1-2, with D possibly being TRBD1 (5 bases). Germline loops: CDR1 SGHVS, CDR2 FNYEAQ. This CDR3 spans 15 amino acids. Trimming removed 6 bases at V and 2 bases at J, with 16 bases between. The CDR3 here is CASSGLIGDNYGYTF. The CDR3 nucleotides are TGTGCCAGCAGTGGCCTAATAGGGGACAACTATGGCTACACCTTC.

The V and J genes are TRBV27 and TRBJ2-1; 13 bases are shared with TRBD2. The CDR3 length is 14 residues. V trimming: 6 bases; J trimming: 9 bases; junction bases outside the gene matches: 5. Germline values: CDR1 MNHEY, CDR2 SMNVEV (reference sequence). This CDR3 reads CASRLAGGLLEQFF. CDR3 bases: TGTGCCAGCAGACTAGCGGGAGGGCTTCTTGAGCAGTTCTTC.

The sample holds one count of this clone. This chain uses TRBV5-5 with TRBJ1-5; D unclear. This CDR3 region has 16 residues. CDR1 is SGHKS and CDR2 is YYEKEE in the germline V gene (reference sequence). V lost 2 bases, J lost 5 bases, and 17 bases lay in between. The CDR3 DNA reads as TGTGCCAGCAGCTTACTACGGGAGGCCACGGATCAGCCCCAGCATTTT. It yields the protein CASSLLREATDQPQHF.

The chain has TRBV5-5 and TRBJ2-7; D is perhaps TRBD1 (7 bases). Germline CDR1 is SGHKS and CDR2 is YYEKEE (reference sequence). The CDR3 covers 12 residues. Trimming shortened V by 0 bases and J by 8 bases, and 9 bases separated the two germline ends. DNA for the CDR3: TGTGCCAGCAGCTTGGCAGGGGGGAAGCAGTACTTC. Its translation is CASSLAGGKQYF.

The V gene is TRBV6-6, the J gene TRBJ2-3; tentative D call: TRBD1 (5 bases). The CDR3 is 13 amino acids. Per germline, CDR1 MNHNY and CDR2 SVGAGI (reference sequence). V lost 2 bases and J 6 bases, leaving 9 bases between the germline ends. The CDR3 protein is CASSYTGTDTQYF. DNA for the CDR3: TGTGCCAGCAGTTACACAGGAACGGATACGCAGTATTTT.

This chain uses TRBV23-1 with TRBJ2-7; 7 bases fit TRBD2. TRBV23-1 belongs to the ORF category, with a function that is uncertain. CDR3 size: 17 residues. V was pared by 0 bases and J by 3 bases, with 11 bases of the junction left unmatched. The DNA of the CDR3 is TGCGCCAGCAGTCAATCGGGGGGGTTTGGGATCTTCTACGAGCAGTACTTC. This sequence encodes CASSQSGGFGIFYEQYF.

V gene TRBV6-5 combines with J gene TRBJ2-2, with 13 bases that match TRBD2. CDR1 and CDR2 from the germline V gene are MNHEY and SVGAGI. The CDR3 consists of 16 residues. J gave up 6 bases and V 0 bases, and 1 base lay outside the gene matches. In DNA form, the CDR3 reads TGTGCCAGCAGTTACTCTGGACTAGCGGGAGCCGGGGAGCTGTTTTTT. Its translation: CASSYSGLAGAGELFF.

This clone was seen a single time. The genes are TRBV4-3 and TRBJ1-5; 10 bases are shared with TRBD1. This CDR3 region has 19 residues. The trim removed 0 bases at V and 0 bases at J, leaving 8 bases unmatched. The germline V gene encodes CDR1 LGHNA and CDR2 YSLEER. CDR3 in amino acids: CASSQDWQTGGFSNQPQHF. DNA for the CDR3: TGCGCCAGCAGCCAAGATTGGCAGACAGGGGGCTTTAGCAATCAGCCCCAGCATTTT.

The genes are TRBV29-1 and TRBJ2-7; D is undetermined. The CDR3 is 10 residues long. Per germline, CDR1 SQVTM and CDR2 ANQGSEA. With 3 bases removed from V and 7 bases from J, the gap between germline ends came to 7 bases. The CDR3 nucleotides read TGCAGCGTTGAGGATACGGAGCAGTACTTC. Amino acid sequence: CSVEDTEQYF.

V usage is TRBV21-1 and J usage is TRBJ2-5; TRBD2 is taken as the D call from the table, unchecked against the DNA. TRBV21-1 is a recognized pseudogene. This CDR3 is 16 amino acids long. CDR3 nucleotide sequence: TGTGCCAGCAGCAAAGGACTTATTCGCGGGGAAGAGACCCAGTACTTC. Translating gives CASSKGLIRGEETQYF.

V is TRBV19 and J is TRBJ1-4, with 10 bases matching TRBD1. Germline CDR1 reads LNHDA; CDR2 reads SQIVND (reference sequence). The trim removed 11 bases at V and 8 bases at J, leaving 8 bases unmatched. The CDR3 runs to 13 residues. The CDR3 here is CAVQDRGNEKLFF. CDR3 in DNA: TGTGCCGTTCAGGACAGGGGGAACGAAAAACTGTTTTTT.

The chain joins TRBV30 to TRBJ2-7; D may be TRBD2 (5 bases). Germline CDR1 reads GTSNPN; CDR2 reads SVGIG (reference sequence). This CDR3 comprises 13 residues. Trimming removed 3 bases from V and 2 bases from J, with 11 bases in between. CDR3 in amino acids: CAWSLAETYEQYF. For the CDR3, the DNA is TGTGCCTGGAGCCTAGCAGAGACCTACGAGCAGTACTTC.